This TCR beta chain was observed in a study of cytomegalovirus exposure and HLA in healthy donors. Germline-derived CDR1 and CDR2 are LNHDA and SQIVND (reference sequence). The CDR3 has 17 amino acids. Trimming at V came to 6 bases and at J to 5 bases, leaving 18 bases not matched to a gene. Broader study findings: About 87% or about 30% of the time was how often most TCR beta V segments were productive, according to an earlier analysis. Among TCR sequences, most were rare, though some public TCRs appeared in many donors.

The primer mix had 60 Vbeta and 13 Jbeta primers. The table came from immunoSEQ multiplex PCR; TCRdb's copy has only in-frame clones and leaves some out. The data contain 140,000 or so clones, around 80% of them singletons. As to this clone: The antigen remains undetermined.

Material: PBMCs. The chain has TRBV19 and TRBJ2-5; 7 nucleotides line up with TRBD1. The TCR originated in a woman aged 40 to 50 in good health and CMV-seropositive. This CDR3 reads CASSPVLDRVVGETQYF. CDR3 DNA sequence: TGTGCCAGTAGCCCAGTACTCGACAGGGTGGTAGGGGAGACCCAGTACTTC.